This T cell receptor (beta chain) came from a study of lymphopenia after photon versus proton radiotherapy. Sequenced by immunoSEQ multiplex PCR; TCRdb stores in-frame clones only, minus some. This table holds about 15,000 clones, 80% to 90% found once. The CDR3 runs to 15 residues. Germline values: CDR1 SGHAT, CDR2 FQNNGV. The ends lost 5 bases at V and 3 bases at J; junction bases unmatched: 9. The input for sequencing was peripheral blood, taken from a patient treated with proton-based radiotherapy. The rearrangement joins TRBV11-2 to TRBJ2-5, with 7 bases matching TRBD2. The sequence was collected from a man in his sixties or seventies with pancreatic cancer. Here the CDR3 DNA reads TGTGCCAGCAGCCCCTGGGCTAGCGGAGAAGAGACCCAGTACTTC. The encoded protein is CASSPWASGEETQYF.